The rows below give T cell receptor beta chains drawn from one sample of a study of blood T cell repertoires in COVID-19. Generated by immunoSEQ multiplex PCR, the TCRdb table keeps only in-frame clones and is missing some. Of 180,000 or so clones listed, approximately 85% were seen once; the top ten hold approximately 10%. Source material: peripheral blood. The receptors were gathered from a human donor with active or convalescent COVID-19. The donor label of this sample is uncertain. The CDR3 runs from the conserved cysteine through the conserved F or W. Fields, in order: D gene, V gene, clone size, J gene, CDR3 DNA, CDR3 protein. The D gene is left open where the match is weak. Clone size is not always given. Where it is, it says once, few, many or a class for expanded clones.

>TRBD2|TRBV4-3|.|TRBJ2-3
TGCGCCAGCAGCCAAGGGTTGATAGCGGGGGGGATAACTAGCACAGATACGCAGTATTTT
CASSQGLIAGGITSTDTQYF
>TRBD2|TRBV9|.|TRBJ2-1
TGTGCCAGCAGCAAGGCCCCGACTAGCGGGGGGTATGAGCAGTTCTTC
CASSKAPTSGGYEQFF
>.|TRBV19|.|TRBJ1-2
TGTGCCAGTAGCCCTAACGGGGACTATGGCTACACCTTC
CASSPNGDYGYTF
>.|TRBV11-1|.|TRBJ2-1
TGTGCCAGCAGCCCCAGGGGCGATGAGCAGTTCTTC
CASSPRGDEQFF
>.|TRBV7-9|.|TRBJ2-2
TGTGCCAGCAGCTTCGGGGGAGCGAACACCGGGGAGCTGTTTTTT
CASSFGGANTGELFF
>TRBD2|TRBV7-3|.|TRBJ2-1
TGTGCCAGCAGTTTACTAGCGGGTAGGGGTGAGCAGTTCTTC
CASSLLAGRGEQFF
>TRBD2|TRBV7-2|.|TRBJ2-3
TGTGCCAGCAGCAAAAAGGCGGCGGGGGGGTTGGATACGCAGTATTTT
CASSKKAAGGLDTQYF
>.|TRBV7-2|.|TRBJ2-5
TGTGCCAGCAGCTCGCAACCCGGGTCCTCGAAAGAGACCCAGTACTTC
CASSSQPGSSKETQYF
>.|TRBV6-5|.|TRBJ2-3
TGTGCCAGCAGCCTTAGCGGACGCCAGCGTACGCAGTATTTT
CASSLSGRQRTQYF
>TRBD1|TRBV29-1|.|TRBJ1-2
TGCAGCGTTGAAGAAGGGACAGGGGGCGGCTACACCTTC
CSVEEGTGGGYTF
>.|TRBV19|.|TRBJ1-5
TGTGCCAGTAGTTGGTCAGGCAATCAGCCCCAGCATTTT
CASSWSGNQPQHF
>TRBD2|TRBV11-2|.|TRBJ2-3
TGTGCCAGCAGCTTAGGCGGACTAGCGGGAGCGGGCACAGATACGCAGTATTTT
CASSLGGLAGAGTDTQYF
>.|TRBV25-1|.|TRBJ1-2
TGTGCCAGCAGTGTTACAGGGACGCGTGGCTACACCTTC
CASSVTGTRGYTF
>.|TRBV25-1|.|TRBJ2-7
TGTGCCAGCAGTTACACCTCCTCCTACGAGCAGTACTTC
CASSYTSSYEQYF
>.|TRBV28|.|TRBJ1-6
TGTGCCAGCACAGACAGAAGCTCCTATAATTCACCCCTCCACTTT
CASTDRSSYNSPLHF
>.|TRBV7-2|.|TRBJ2-5
TGTGCCAGCAGCTTAATAGGGGTGAGAGAGACCCAGTACTTC
CASSLIGVRETQYF
>.|TRBV7-9|few|TRBJ1-1
TGTGCCAGCAGCTTACGGGATTGGGGAGCTTTCTTT
CASSLRDWGAFF
>TRBD1|TRBV11-2|.|TRBJ1-2
TGTGCCAGCAGCTTGCCGGGACAGGGAGGCTATGGCTACACCTTC
CASSLPGQGGYGYTF
>TRBD1|TRBV7-9|.|TRBJ1-1
TGTGCCGTCAGAGATCGGACAGGGGTAGCGGACACTGAAGCTTTCTTT
CAVRDRTGVADTEAFF
>TRBD1|TRBV10-1|.|TRBJ1-1
TGCGCCACCCCAACCAGGGGGCCGGGGAACACTGAAGCTTTCTTT
CATPTRGPGNTEAFF
>.|TRBV7-2|.|TRBJ2-7
TGTGCCAGCAGCTTGGCGGGGACCTACGAGCAGTACTTC
CASSLAGTYEQYF
>TRBD1|TRBV5-6|few|TRBJ1-1
TGTGCCAGCAGCTCAGGACAGGGAGGACCCACTGAAGCTTTCTTT
CASSSGQGGPTEAFF
>TRBD2|TRBV4-2|.|TRBJ2-2
TGTGCCAGCAGCCAACCCGGACTAGCGGCGAACACCGGGGAGCTGTTTTTT
CASSQPGLAANTGELFF
>.|TRBV7-2|.|TRBJ2-6
TGTGCCAGCAGCTCTGGCGGGGTACCCGGGGCCAACGTCCTGACTTTC
CASSSGGVPGANVLTF
>.|TRBV5-4|.|TRBJ1-4
TGTGCCAGCAGCTCGGGGATTGATGAAAAACTGTTTTTT
CASSSGIDEKLFF
>.|TRBV9|.|TRBJ2-1
TGTGCCAGCGGCGGCGAGGGTAGCAGCTATGAGCAGTTCTTC
CASGGEGSSYEQFF
>.|TRBV30|.|TRBJ2-7
TGTGCCTGGAGTGTGTTCGGGGGCTCCTACGAGCAGTACTTC
CAWSVFGGSYEQYF
>.|TRBV9|.|TRBJ2-2
TGTGCCAGCAGCGTGGGAGGAGCAGATACTTCGTTCGCGAACACCGGGGAGCTGTTTTTT
CASSVGGADTSFANTGELFF
>TRBD2|TRBV2|.|TRBJ2-7
TGTGCCAGCAGTGACCCTAGCGGGAGAGGAGAGCAGTACTTC
CASSDPSGRGEQYF
>TRBD1|TRBV2|.|TRBJ1-4
TGTGCCAGCAGTCCAGGGGGCGCGGGGGGGAGGCGGCTCGGGAGACTGTTTTTT
CASSPGGAGGRRLGRLFF
>.|TRBV5-5|.|TRBJ1-1
TGTGCCAGCAGCATTGGACAGTCCATGAACACTGAAGCTTTCTTT
CASSIGQSMNTEAFF